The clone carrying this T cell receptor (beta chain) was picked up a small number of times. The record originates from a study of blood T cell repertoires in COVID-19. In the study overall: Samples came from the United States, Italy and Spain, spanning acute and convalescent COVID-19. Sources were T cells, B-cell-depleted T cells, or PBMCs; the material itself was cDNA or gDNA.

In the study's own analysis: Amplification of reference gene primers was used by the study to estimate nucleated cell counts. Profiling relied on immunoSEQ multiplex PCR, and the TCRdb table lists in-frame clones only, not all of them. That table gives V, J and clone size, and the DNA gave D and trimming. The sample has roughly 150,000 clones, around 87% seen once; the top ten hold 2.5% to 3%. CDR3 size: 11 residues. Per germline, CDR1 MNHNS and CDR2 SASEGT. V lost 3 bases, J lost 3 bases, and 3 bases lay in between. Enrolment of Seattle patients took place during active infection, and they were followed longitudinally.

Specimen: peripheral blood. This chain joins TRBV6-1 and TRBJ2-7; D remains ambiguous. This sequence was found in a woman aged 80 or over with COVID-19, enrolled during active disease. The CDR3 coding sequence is TGTGCCAGCAGTGACAACTACGAGCAGTACTTC. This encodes CASSDNYEQYF.